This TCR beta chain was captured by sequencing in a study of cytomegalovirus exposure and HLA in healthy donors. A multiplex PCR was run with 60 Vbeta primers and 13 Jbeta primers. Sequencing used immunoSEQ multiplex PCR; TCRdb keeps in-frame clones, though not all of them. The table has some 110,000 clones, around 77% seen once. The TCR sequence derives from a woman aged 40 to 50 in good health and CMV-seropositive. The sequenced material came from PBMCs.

The CDR3 is CASSFGGNYGYTF. Written as DNA, the CDR3 is TGTGCCAGCAGCTTCGGGGGAAACTATGGCTACACCTTC. V is TRBV5-5 and J is TRBJ1-2; D may be TRBD1 (5 bases). The germline CDR1 and CDR2 sequences are SGHKS and YYEKEE (reference sequence). This CDR3 has 13 amino acids. The V gene lost 2 bases and the J gene lost 2 bases, with 7 bases spanning the gap.